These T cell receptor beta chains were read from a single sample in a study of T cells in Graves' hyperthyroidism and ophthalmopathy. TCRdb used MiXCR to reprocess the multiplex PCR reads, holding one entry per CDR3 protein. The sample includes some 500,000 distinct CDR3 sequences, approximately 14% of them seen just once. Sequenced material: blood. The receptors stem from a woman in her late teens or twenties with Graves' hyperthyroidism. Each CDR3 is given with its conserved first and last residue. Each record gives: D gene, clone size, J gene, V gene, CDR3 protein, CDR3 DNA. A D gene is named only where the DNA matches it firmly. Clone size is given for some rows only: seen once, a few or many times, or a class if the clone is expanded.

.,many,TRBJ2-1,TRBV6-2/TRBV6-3,CASGRGTTYNEQFF,TGTGCCAGCGGACGGGGAACTACCTACAATGAGCAGTTCTTC
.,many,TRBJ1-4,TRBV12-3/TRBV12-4,CASRLRDTGEKLFF,TGTGCCAGCAGATTGAGAGATACGGGAGAAAAACTGTTTTTT
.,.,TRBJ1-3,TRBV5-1,CASSIGDGGSGNTIYF,TGCGCCAGCAGCATAGGGGACGGCGGCTCTGGAAACACCATATATTTT
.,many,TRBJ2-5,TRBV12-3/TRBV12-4,CASSLHRETQYF,TGTGCCAGCAGTCTCCATAGGGAGACCCAGTACTTC
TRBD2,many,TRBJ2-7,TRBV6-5,CASSYRLAESSYEQYF,TGTGCCAGCAGTTATCGGCTAGCGGAGAGCTCCTACGAGCAGTACTTC
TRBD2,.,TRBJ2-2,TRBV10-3,CVITGWEGDTGELFF,TGTGTCATCACCGGATGGGAGGGAGACACCGGGGAGCTGTTTTTT
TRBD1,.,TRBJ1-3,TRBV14,CASSPTGTGGNTIYF,TGTGCCAGCAGCCCGACCGGGACAGGGGGAAACACCATATATTTT
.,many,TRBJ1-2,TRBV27,CASSRQSQSNGYTF,TGTGCCAGCAGCCGACAGTCGCAGTCCAATGGCTACACCTTC
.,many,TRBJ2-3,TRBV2,CASTPSSVNTDTQYF,TGTGCCAGCACCCCTAGCTCAGTAAACACAGATACGCAGTATTTT
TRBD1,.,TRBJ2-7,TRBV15,CATSRRRGRGGLGLNEQYF,TGTGCCACCAGCCGCAGAAGGGGGCGCGGAGGACTCGGGTTGAACGAGCAGTACTTC
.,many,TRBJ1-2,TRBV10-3,CAINETPNYGYTF,TGTGCCATCAACGAGACGCCAAACTATGGCTACACCTTC
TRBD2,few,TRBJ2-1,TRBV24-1,CATSETSGYNEQFF,TGTGCCACCAGTGAGACTAGCGGTTACAATGAGCAGTTCTTC
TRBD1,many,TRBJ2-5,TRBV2,CASSEQGAGETQYF,TGTGCCAGCAGTGAACAGGGGGCTGGAGAGACCCAGTACTTC
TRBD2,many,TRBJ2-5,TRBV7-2,CASSLTASGRGETQYF,TGTGCCAGCAGCTTAACGGCTAGCGGGAGAGGGGAGACCCAGTACTTC
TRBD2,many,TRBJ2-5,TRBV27,CASAVAGAWETQYF,TGTGCCAGCGCGGTAGCGGGAGCTTGGGAGACCCAGTACTTC
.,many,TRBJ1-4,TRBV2,CASLRGAPEEKLFF,TGTGCCAGCCTCCGGGGGGCTCCAGAGGAAAAACTGTTTTTT
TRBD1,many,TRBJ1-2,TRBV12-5,CASGQTGGNGGYTF,TGTGCTAGTGGCCAGACAGGGGGCAATGGAGGCTACACCTTC
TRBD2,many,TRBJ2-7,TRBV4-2,CASRYGVAGATYEQYF,TGTGCCAGCAGATATGGGGTAGCGGGGGCTACTTACGAGCAGTACTTC
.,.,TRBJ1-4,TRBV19,CASSPSHGWMELFF,TGTGCCAGTAGCCCGTCCCATGGGTGGATGGAACTGTTTTTT
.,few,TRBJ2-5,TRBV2,CASSDGGATGKTQYF,TGTGCCAGCAGTGACGGGGGTGCTACCGGGAAGACCCAGTACTTC